One sample yielded the 11 T cell receptor beta chains listed below, sequenced in a study of long-term antiretroviral therapy in people with HIV (dated by TCRdb to 2021 to 2024). The immunoSEQ hsTCRB v3.0 assay was used at survey level resolution for TRB variable region sequencing. TCRdb re-hosts the immuneACCESS table, in-frame sequences only. Its copies lack some clones; in the studies checked, an unresolved V gene accounts for under half of them, and the cause for the rest is not known. The table for this sample lists roughly 28,000 clones; around three quarters of them were counted only once. The ten largest make up roughly 7% of the sample. Sequencing was performed on unsorted PBMCs, taken 0.3 years after starting antiretroviral therapy. Receptors originate from a man in his forties with HIV.

Written as DNA, the CDR3 is TGTGCCAGCAGTTTACCGGGACAGATAGCGGGGACAGATACGCAGTATTTT. It encodes CASSLPGQIAGTDTQYF. The chain joins TRBV28 to TRBJ2-3; possible D gene TRBD2, 8 bases. Germline-derived CDR1 and CDR2 are MDHEN and SYDVKM. Trimming removed 2 bases at V and 3 bases at J, with 18 bases between. This CDR3 contains 17 residues.

Only one count was recorded for this clone. The chain is built from TRBV27 and TRBJ2-5; no reliable D call. The CDR3 totals 14 residues. Trimming pared 7 bases from V and 4 bases from J, leaving 16 bases between. Per the germline V gene, CDR1 is MNHEY and CDR2 is SMNVEV (reference sequence). The chain's CDR3 is CASKTRPLGETQYF. The CDR3 coding sequence is TGTGCCAGCAAGACGCGCCCCCTCGGAGAGACCCAGTACTTC.

V gene TRBV29-1 combines with J gene TRBJ2-7; TRBD1 aligns across 9 bases. Per germline, CDR1 SQVTM and CDR2 ANQGSEA. The CDR3 runs 13 residues. V lost 6 bases, J lost 6 bases, and 9 bases stayed unmatched. The CDR3 loop reads CSVDGTGLVEQYF. The CDR3 coding sequence is TGCAGCGTCGACGGGACAGGGCTAGTCGAGCAGTACTTC.

The CDR3 bases are TGTGCCAGCAGTTTCAACCTAGCGGGAGGGTTCAATGAGCAGTTCTTC. Its translation is CASSFNLAGGFNEQFF. The chain uses TRBV27 and TRBJ2-1; TRBD2 matches 12 bases. V lost 3 bases and J lost 6; bases outside the gene matches: 6. Germline assignment: CDR1 MNHEY and CDR2 SMNVEV (reference sequence). The CDR3 totals 16 residues.

This clone is a singleton in its sample. The J gene is TRBJ1-1, the V gene TRBV14, with no clear D. The CDR3 is 14 residues long. The V and J ends lost 1 base and 4 bases respectively, with 10 bases between them. Germline V gene sequence: CDR1 SGHDN, CDR2 FVKESK. The CDR3 spells CASSQASMSTEAFF. The CDR3 DNA reads TGTGCCAGCAGCCAAGCTTCCATGAGCACTGAAGCTTTCTTT.

Here the CDR3 reads CASSQGTATGNTIYF. The CDR3 nucleotides are TGTGCCAGCAGCCAGGGGACAGCAACTGGAAACACCATATATTTT. The rearrangement links TRBV14 to TRBJ1-3; 7 nucleotides match TRBD1. CDR3 size: 15 residues. After removal of 3 bases from V and 2 bases from J, the junction contained 4 bases not matched to a gene. Germline values: CDR1 SGHDN, CDR2 FVKESK.

The V call is TRBV28, the J call TRBJ1-5; tentatively, D is TRBD1 (6 bases). Germline CDR1 is MDHEN and CDR2 is SYDVKM. The CDR3 is 14 amino acids. Trimming shortened V by 5 bases and J by 5 bases, and 13 bases separated the two germline ends. The CDR3 DNA reads TGTGCCAGCAGTCCAACGAACAGGGATCAGCCCCAGCATTTT. This translates into CASSPTNRDQPQHF.

The V and J genes are TRBV15 and TRBJ2-7, with 12 bases that match TRBD1. Unmatched junction bases numbered 7, after V lost 0 bases and J lost 4 bases. This CDR3 spans 17 amino acids. Germline V gene data show CDR1 as LNHNV and CDR2 as YYDKDF (reference sequence). Here the CDR3 DNA reads TGTGCCACCAGCAGAGATTCCCCGGGACAGGGGGCTTACGAGCAGTACTTC. Protein sequence: CATSRDSPGQGAYEQYF.

The chain joins TRBV6-4 to TRBJ2-3, with 8 bases that match TRBD2. The CDR3 sequence is 15 residues long. In germline, CDR1 is MRHNA, CDR2 SNTAGT. V shed 3 bases, J shed 1 base, and the junction held 3 bases outside the gene matches. The CDR3 here is CASSESGGGTDTQYF. CDR3 sequence (DNA): TGTGCCAGCAGTGAATCCGGGGGGGGCACAGATACGCAGTATTTT.

This clone was seen a handful of times. The rearrangement links TRBV6-4 to TRBJ2-3, with 10 bases that match TRBD1. The ends lost 5 bases at V and 2 bases at J; junction bases unmatched: 7. This CDR3 comprises 16 residues. Germline CDR1 MRHNA, CDR2 SNTAGT. For the CDR3, the DNA is TGTGCCAGCAGTATGGGACAGGGGCCGGCCACAGATACGCAGTATTTT. Translation: CASSMGQGPATDTQYF.

The chain links TRBV28 to TRBJ2-3; 10 bases align to TRBD1. The J segment lost 5 bases and the V segment lost 5 bases, leaving 10 bases of the junction unmatched. Germline loops: CDR1 MDHEN, CDR2 SYDVKM. The CDR3 spans 16 residues. The CDR3 here is CASSELGQGSGDTQYF. DNA for the CDR3: TGTGCCAGCAGTGAACTGGGACAGGGGAGTGGAGATACGCAGTATTTT.